A single sample is the source of the 7 T cell receptor beta chains below, sequenced in a study of post-analysis software for immune sequencing data. Findings and limits, study-wide: Relative to controls, patients had about five TRBV segments at higher frequency, with TRBV5-6, TRBV5-1 and TRBV20-1 among these.

Libraries were made from TCR beta cDNA, and they carried unique molecular identifiers. TCRdb used MiXCR to reprocess the PCR reads, holding one entry per CDR3 protein. The table records 750,000 to 950,000 distinct CDR3 sequences, 46% of them present only once. Their antigen targets remain unknown. The material sequenced was blood. The receptors shown here come from a girl between 10 and 17 years old with multiple sclerosis.

A word on this clonotype: Given a much more abundant clone one base away, this may be a read error. Here the CDR3 DNA reads TGTGCCAGCAGCTTAACCGGGGAAGAGACCCAGTACTTC. Protein: CASSLTGEETQYF. The chain couples TRBV7-9 to TRBJ2-5; TRBD2 is a possible D gene (5 bases). Trimming took 2 bases from V and 3 from J, leaving 7 bases between them. CDR1 SEHNR and CDR2 FQNEAQ come from the germline V gene (reference sequence). The CDR3 consists of 13 residues.

The V call is TRBV5-1, the J call TRBJ2-3, with 8 positions matching TRBD2. The V and J ends lost 4 bases and 0 bases, in that order; junction bases with no gene match: 4. This CDR3 has 15 amino acids. The germline CDR1 and CDR2 sequences are SGHRS and YFSETQ. The CDR3 nucleotides read TGCGCCAGCAGCCAACTAGCGGAGAGCACAGATACGCAGTATTTT. Residues: CASSQLAESTDTQYF.

The sample holds a few counts of this clonotype. The CDR3 DNA sequence: TGTGCCAGCAGTCTCCCGGGACAGGGACCCTATAATTCACCCCTCCACTTT. This sequence encodes CASSLPGQGPYNSPLHF. The V call is TRBV12-3 or TRBV12-4, the J call TRBJ1-6, with TRBD1 matching 9 bases. This CDR3 region has 17 residues. Trimming cost V 5 bases and J 2 bases; bases outside gene matches: 7.

The chain is built from TRBV5-1 and TRBJ2-3; D unclear. There are 14 residues in the CDR3. Trimming cost V 7 bases and J 1 base, with 13 bases left between them. CDR1 SGHRS and CDR2 YFSETQ come from the germline V gene. DNA of the CDR3: TGCGCCAGCGGGTGGGTAGACGGCACAGATACGCAGTATTTT. Translation gives CASGWVDGTDTQYF.

In its sample, this clonotype was seen a few times. At one end, the junction sequence differs from germline, possibly due to a read error. V is TRBV7-7 and J is TRBJ2-1; tentative D call: TRBD1 (6 bases). Per the germline V gene, CDR1 is SSHAT and CDR2 is FNYEAQ (reference sequence). This CDR3 comprises 13 residues. The CDR3 loop reads CASSAPGVNEQFF. In DNA form, the CDR3 reads TGTGCTAGCAGTGCCCCAGGGGTCAATGAGCAGTTCTTC.

The chain couples TRBV7-6 to TRBJ2-3; 7 nucleotides line up with TRBD2. The CDR3 runs 15 residues. CDR1 and CDR2 from the germline V gene are SGHVS and FNYEAQ. Trimming removed 3 bases from V and 0 bases from J; junction bases left unmatched: 3. The CDR3 region has the DNA TGTGCCAGCAGCTTCCAAGCGGGGAGCACAGATACGCAGTATTTT. Its protein product is CASSFQAGSTDTQYF.

CDR3 in amino acids: CSARDSPRRGNQPQHF. The CDR3 DNA is TGCAGTGCTAGAGATTCCCCCCGGCGTGGCAATCAGCCCCAGCATTTT. The chain couples TRBV20-1 to TRBJ1-5; D is ambiguous. This CDR3 is built from 16 residues. CDR1 is DFQATT and CDR2 is SNEGSKA in the germline V gene (reference sequence). Trimming took off 0 bases at V and 2 bases at J, with 14 bases between the two ends.